The entry below gives a single TCR beta chain sequence along with its context. Its target antigen remains unknown. Base qualities are not recorded, but no much larger clone differs from it by a single base. Receptor amplification or capture employed the immunoSEQ multiplex PCR assay. The multiplex PCR relied on a mix of 60 forward primers for TCR Vbeta segments and 13 reverse primers for TCR Jbeta segments. A multiplex PCR assay on genomic DNA amplified the CDR3 region of rearranged TCR beta genes. On the Illumina HiSeq System, the amplified TCR beta libraries were sequenced as 87-base-pair reads. The published analysis was carried out like this. In a later analysis, some 80 million unique TCR beta chains were counted across the approximately 620 repertoires, and approximately 11 million of these chains were shared by at least two donors. Raw reads were error-corrected and collapsed into unique sequences with a nearest-neighbor algorithm that merged closely related sequences to remove PCR and sequencing errors. CDR3 sequences were aligned to IMGT reference sequences to assign V, D and J gene segments. Each retained sequence needed at least a six-nucleotide match to both a V gene segment and a J gene segment. Rearrangements were called productive when the CDR3 lacked stop codons and stayed in frame with V and J; all others were non-productive. CDR3 was defined by IMGT convention, running from the second conserved V-encoded cysteine to the conserved J-encoded phenylalanine. The earlier analysis of some 550 of the donors excluded any sequence lacking an unambiguous match to a single V gene segment. In an earlier analysis of several hundred of the donors, V segments were called functional above 56.7% productive rearrangements and were called segregating when the between-donor standard deviation exceeded 5%. A statistical classification framework was developed to diagnose cytomegalovirus status using the catalog of TCR beta chain sequences. V and J gene assignment, in a later analysis, came from comparing TCR nucleotide sequences with IMGT/GENE-DB human TR gene sequences. A later analysis assigned CDR3 sequences and most-parsimonious VDJ recombination scenarios with the TCRdist pipeline. In a later analysis, each TCR beta chain was defined by its CDR3 amino acid sequence together with its V-gene family, and reads lacking a unique V-gene family were excluded. In a later analysis, 550 to 650 highly shared, low-generation-probability nucleotide sequences were removed to address suspected cross-contamination and a sequencing artifact. A later analysis calculated a clonal expansion index for each public chain from normalized within-repertoire ranks of inferred template counts. In a later analysis, generation probabilities were computed with a VDJ recombination model fitted to out-of-frame rearrangements, and the resulting probabilities were checked against IGoR. A later analysis scored TCR-TCR, TCR-HLA and TCR-CMV co-occurrence with hypergeometric tests, applying a repertoire-size bias correction to TCR pairs. False discovery rates were estimated in a later analysis by permuting HLA or CMV assignments 20 times. In a later analysis, co-occurring TCRs were grouped using DBSCAN, and TCRdist sequence similarity was added for clustering within HLA-allele-positive subsets. For co-occurrence clustering, repertoires with fewer than 30,000 or more than 120,000 public chains were excluded, along with roughly 5 repertoires with anomalous nucleotide sharing. Sourced from immuneACCESS, this table was stored by TCRdb with only in-frame sequences that have V and J called. A share of the clones is absent; for the studies checked, an unresolved V gene accounts for under half, and the remainder has no known explanation. D and trimming were read from the DNA, whereas the V and J calls and clone size are those reported in that table. Within this sample are around 210,000 clones, with about 85% of them counted one time only. The ten largest clones take up about 0.25% of the sample.

The cohort consisted of 650 to 700 healthy bone marrow donors. At the time of sampling, all cohort members were nominally healthy, though unrecorded immune exposures were likely present. The donor tested CMV seronegative, placing the donor among the 350 to 400 seronegative members of the cohort. A peripheral blood sample was provided by each donor, and peripheral blood mononuclear cells were used for TCR beta sequencing. The Qiagen DNeasy Blood Extraction Kit was used to extract genomic DNA from the blood cell samples. The CDR3 holds 16 amino acids from the cysteine to the phenylalanine. Only CDR3 DNA remains: 48 bases, in frame from the first base. V and J lose 0 bases and 8 bases, and a span of 17 bases separates them. According to the germline V gene, CDR1 reads LGHNT and CDR2 reads FRNRAP. These data belong to a study of cytomegalovirus exposure and HLA in healthy donors (dated by TCRdb to the late 2010s). At the level of the whole study: According to an earlier analysis of 550 to 700 of the donors, about 180 million T cells yielded 100 million or so unique TCR beta sequences and approximately 300 Gb of sequence data. Approximately 330 gigabases of sequencing data and around 85 million unique TCR sequences made up an early release that covered 500 to 650 HLA-typed donors. Of the roughly 400 genotyped donors, 81% were placed in the genetic ancestry cluster associated with self-reported Caucasian donors. The study aimed to test whether signatures of past pathogen exposure could be identified by cataloging public T cell receptors. Using immunosequencing, the study profiled T cell repertoires from 666 subjects and related those repertoires to cytomegalovirus serostatus. Besides the first cohort of 550 to 750 subjects, a separate validation cohort made up of 120 different subjects was used. High-throughput TCR immunosequencing, statistical association of individual TCRs with disease status, and machine learning were combined to predict cytomegalovirus infection status. To study patterns of TCR occurrence, a later analysis re-analyzed previously published TCR beta repertoires from under 750 donors and added high-resolution HLA genotyping. In the later analysis, no new phenotypic data were used to find candidate immune exposures; instead, reliance was placed on TCR beta sequences and their occurrence across donors. To decide whether each TCR beta V gene segment behaved as functional or pseudogenic, an earlier analysis of fewer than 750 of the donors relied on high-throughput TCR beta sequencing. Donor age, sex, ethnicity and CMV serostatus were compiled alongside the repertoire data. A later genetic analysis took genome-wide SNP genotypes for about 55% of the roughly 670 donors and used that subset as a discovery cohort. Every discovery cohort repertoire had been produced on one sequencing platform. Both class I and class II loci were covered by HLA typing, at four-digit resolution. The number of typed donors differed by locus: roughly 629-640 for A, B, C, DRB1 and DQB1; 500 to 550 for DQA1; some 610 for DPA1; and around 490 for DPB1. Several DR-DQ haplotypes were treated as single units for association and clustering because of strong linkage in the cohort. On average, around 200,000 unique TCR beta nucleotide sequences were sequenced per donor among several hundred genotyped donors of the cohort, with roughly a sixth of those sequences being non-productive. The full study reports these points: For the cohort, immune exposure information was limited to CMV serostatus. Most CMV-associated TCR beta chains appeared to be HLA-restricted in a later analysis, and the HLA associations seemed to be driven largely by CMV exposure. Broadly in line with IMGT annotations, most TCR beta V segments showed up in productive rearrangements about 87% or about 30% of the time in an earlier analysis of approximately 640 of the donors. Across donors, most TCR sequences were observed very rarely, whereas some public TCRs were present in many individuals. In a later analysis, over 15,000 TCR beta sequences were associated with specific HLA alleles at a false discovery rate of 0.05. It was suggested by the authors that the approach could potentially be generalized to other disease states and immunological phenotypes. Three of the identified cytomegalovirus-associated TCR beta chains were confirmed in vitro to be specific for cytomegalovirus antigens. In a later analysis, HLA-associated TCR beta chains were found to be more clonally expanded and to have lower generation probabilities than equally common non-associated chains. According to a later analysis, parvovirus B19, influenza, CMV and Epstein-Barr virus appeared linked to several top co-occurrence clusters. The cohort was sequenced for TCR beta chains only, and without alpha or paired-chain data the features that could be detected were limited. Correlated functional status among segregating V segments might reflect linkage disequilibrium, but an unknown experimental factor could not be ruled out. Some IMGT-functional V segments, including TRBV6-2 and TRBV6-3, could not be told apart with the 87-base-pair reads, so those segments were excluded. A further reported finding was that TCR beta sequences accurately predicted the HLA-A and HLA-B alleles for most subjects in the first cohort. Presence/absence analyses assumed roughly uniform sequencing depth across donors, an assumption that may not hold. According to a later analysis, TCR association rates differed among HLA loci, with DRB1 alleles showing the most associated TCRs and HLA-C alleles showing the fewest. Because counts were too low, seventeen rarely observed V segments, including chromosome 9 orphons, were excluded from the earlier analysis of 587 of the donors. When HLA alleles, especially DR and DQ, strongly co-occurred, TCR associations were difficult to assign to individual alleles. Compared with the roughly 600-donor mean, donors in an Asian-associated ancestry cluster had fewer N-insertions in productive TCRs, according to a later genetic analysis. The classifier was reported to diagnose cytomegalovirus status with high specificity and sensitivity in both the original cohort and the validation cohort. A cluster of highly shared sequence variants was judged likely to represent a technical artifact of the sequencing pipeline. The study listed approximately 150 TCR beta chains as associated with cytomegalovirus. V-gene and J-gene trimming of TCR beta chains was associated with a missense DCLRE1C variant in a later genetic analysis, and the association was replicated in an independent cohort. Because HLA typing was missing for some donors at each locus, association tests included only the typed subset.

The rearrangement joined TRBV12-5 to TRBJ2-1, with the D gene too uncertain to name. This sequence was found in a girl aged 2-10 years in good health and CMV-seronegative. Sample: PBMCs. The CDR3 protein sequence reads: CASGLVRPSGIYEQFF. The DNA sequence is given as TGTGCTAGTGGTTTGGTACGACCCTCGGGTATCTATGAGCAGTTCTTC.